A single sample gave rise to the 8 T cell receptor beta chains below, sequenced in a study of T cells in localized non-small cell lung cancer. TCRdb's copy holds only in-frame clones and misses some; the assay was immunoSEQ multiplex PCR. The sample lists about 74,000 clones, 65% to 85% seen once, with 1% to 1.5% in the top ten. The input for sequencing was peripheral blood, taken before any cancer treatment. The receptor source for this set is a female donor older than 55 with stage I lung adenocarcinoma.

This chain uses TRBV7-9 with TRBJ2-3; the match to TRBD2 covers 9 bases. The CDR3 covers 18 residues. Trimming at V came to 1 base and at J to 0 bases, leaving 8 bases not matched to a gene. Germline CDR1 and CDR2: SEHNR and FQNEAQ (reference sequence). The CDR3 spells CASSLGSGGDLSTDTQYF. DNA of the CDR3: TGTGCCAGCAGCTTAGGTAGCGGGGGAGACCTTAGCACAGATACGCAGTATTTT.

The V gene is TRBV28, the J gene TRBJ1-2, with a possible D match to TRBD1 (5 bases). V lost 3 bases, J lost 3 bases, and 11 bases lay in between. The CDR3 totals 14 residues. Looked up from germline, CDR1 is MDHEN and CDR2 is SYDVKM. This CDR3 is CASSLVGGDYGYTF. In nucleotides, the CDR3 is TGTGCCAGCAGTTTGGTAGGAGGGGACTATGGCTACACCTTC.

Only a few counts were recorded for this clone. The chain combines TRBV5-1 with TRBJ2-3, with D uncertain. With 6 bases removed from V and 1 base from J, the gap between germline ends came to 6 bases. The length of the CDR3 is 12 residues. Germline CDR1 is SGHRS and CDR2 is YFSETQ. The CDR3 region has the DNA TGCGCCAGCAACCTCGGCACAGATACGCAGTATTTT. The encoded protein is CASNLGTDTQYF.

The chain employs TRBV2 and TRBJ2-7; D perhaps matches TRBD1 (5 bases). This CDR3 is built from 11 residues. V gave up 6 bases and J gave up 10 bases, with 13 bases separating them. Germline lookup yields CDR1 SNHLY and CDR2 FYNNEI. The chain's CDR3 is CASRDNPYQYF. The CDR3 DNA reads TGTGCCAGCAGGGACAATCCTTACCAGTACTTC.

This CDR3 reads CASRDTAGGEAFF. In DNA, the CDR3 is TGTGCCTCCCGGGACACCGCAGGGGGTGAAGCTTTCTTT. The chain recombines TRBV6-5 with TRBJ1-1, with 7 bases fitting TRBD1. CDR3 length: 13 residues. CDR1 and CDR2 from the germline V gene are MNHEY and SVGAGI. V dropped 11 bases and J dropped 7; count of bases not matched to a gene: 13.

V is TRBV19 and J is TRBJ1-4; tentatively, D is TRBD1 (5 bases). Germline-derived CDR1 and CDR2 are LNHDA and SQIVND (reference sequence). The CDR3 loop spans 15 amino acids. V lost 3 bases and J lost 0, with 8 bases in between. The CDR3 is CASSMGDATNEKLFF. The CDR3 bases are TGTGCCAGTAGTATGGGGGATGCAACTAATGAAAAACTGTTTTTT.

CDR3 residues: CASSIQRDSYEQYF. The CDR3, as DNA: TGTGCCAGTAGTATCCAACGGGACAGCTACGAGCAGTACTTC. The V and J genes are TRBV19 and TRBJ2-7; 7 bases map to TRBD1. Germline V gene data show CDR1 as LNHDA and CDR2 as SQIVND (reference sequence). CDR3 length: 14 residues. The J segment lost 3 bases and the V segment lost 3 bases, leaving 5 bases of the junction unmatched. Based on the CDR3 plus reference TRBV19 and TRBJ2-7, the full variable domain is DGGITQSPKYLFRKEGQNVTLSCEQNLNHDAMYWYRQDPGQGLRLIYYSQIVNDFQKGDIAEGYSVSREKKESFPLTVTSAQKNPTAFYLCASSIQRDSYEQYFGPGTRLTVT.

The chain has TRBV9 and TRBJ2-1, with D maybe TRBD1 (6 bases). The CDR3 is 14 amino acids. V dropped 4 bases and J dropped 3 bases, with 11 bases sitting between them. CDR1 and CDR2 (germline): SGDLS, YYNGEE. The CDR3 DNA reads TGTGCCAGCAGCATATCGACAGGCTACAATGAGCAGTTCTTC. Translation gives CASSISTGYNEQFF.